The source of this TCR beta chain is a study of cytomegalovirus exposure and HLA in healthy donors. The overall study: T cells numbering around 190 million yielded around 120 million unique TCR beta sequences in an earlier analysis.

With 60 Vbeta and 13 Jbeta primers, the PCR was carried out. Profiled with immunoSEQ multiplex PCR; TCRdb holds only in-frame clones, not every one. The sample consists of roughly 100,000 clones, 70% to 80% of them appearing once. The sequence derives from a woman aged 55-70 years in good health and CMV-seropositive. The specimen was PBMCs.

The CDR3 here is CASSLGTVSSYEQYF. DNA for the CDR3: TGCGCCAGCAGCTTGGGGACAGTTAGCTCCTACGAGCAGTACTTC. This chain uses TRBV5-1 with TRBJ2-7; a weak D match, TRBD1 (6 bases). V lost 0 bases and J lost 0, with 10 bases in between. The CDR3 has 15 amino acids. Germline V gene sequence: CDR1 SGHRS, CDR2 YFSETQ.